One and the same sample provided the 30 T cell receptor beta chains below, sequenced in a study of blood T cells in healthy people across ages. Then a second PCR, running about 6 to 12 cycles, was carried out with a sample-barcoded 5' primer and a J-beta primer mix. TCRdb re-called the 5' RACE reads with MiXCR, one entry per CDR3 protein. The sample carries about 730,000 distinct CDR3 sequences, roughly two fifths recorded once. The sample comprised blood. The receptors stem from a woman in her fifties or sixties in good health.

The genes are TRBV24-1 and TRBJ2-7, with D unclear. Trimming removed 3 bases from V and 4 bases from J, with 12 bases in between. This CDR3 is 14 amino acids long. Germline CDR1 and CDR2: KGHDR and SFDVKD. Here the CDR3 DNA reads TGTGCCACCAGTGATCCGGGCAGTTTTTACGAGCAGTACTTC. Protein sequence: CATSDPGSFYEQYF.

On this clonotype: Given a much more abundant clone one base away, this may be a read error. The chain carries TRBV3-1 and TRBJ1-2; D not resolved. Trimming removed 4 bases at V and 4 bases at J, with 10 bases between. The length of the CDR3 is 13 residues. Germline V gene sequence: CDR1 LGHDT, CDR2 YNNKEL (reference sequence). The CDR3 protein is CASSPAGLYGYTF. As DNA, the CDR3 is TGTGCCAGCAGCCCGGCAGGTCTCTATGGCTACACCTTC.

This clonotype turned up a few times. The chain employs TRBV7-2 and TRBJ1-1; D is undetermined. The CDR3 has 14 amino acids. V was clipped by 5 bases and J by 0 bases, with 10 bases between them. Per germline, CDR1 SGHTA and CDR2 FQGNSA. The CDR3 is CASSPSWVNTEAFF. The CDR3, as DNA: TGTGCCAGCAGCCCTAGTTGGGTGAACACTGAAGCTTTCTTT. The variable domain in full, with the rest retrieved from reference TRBV7-2 and TRBJ1-1, is GAGVSQSPSNKVTEKGKDVELRCDPISGHTALYWYRQSLGQGLEFLIYFQGNSAPDKSGLPSDRFSAERTGGSVSTLTIQRTQQEDSAVYLCASSPSWVNTEAFFGQGTRLTVV.

This chain joins TRBV24-1 and TRBJ2-3; 13 positions match TRBD2. Trimming cost V 3 bases and J 4 bases; bases outside gene matches: 9. Germline CDR1 and CDR2: KGHDR and SFDVKD. The CDR3 is 18 residues long. The CDR3 protein is CATSDKLGLAGEPDTQYF. CDR3 in DNA: TGTGCCACCAGTGATAAACTCGGACTAGCGGGAGAACCAGATACGCAGTATTTT.

In this sample, this clonotype turned up a few times. V is TRBV18 and J is TRBJ2-1; D may be TRBD1 or TRBD2 (5 bases each). The CDR3 has 13 amino acids. Looked up from germline, CDR1 is KGHSH and CDR2 is LQKENI. Between the trimmed V and J ends, which lost 2 bases and 9 bases, there was a span of 11 bases. Here the CDR3 reads CASSPGEGREQFF. CDR3 sequence (DNA): TGTGCCAGCTCACCAGGAGAGGGGCGTGAGCAGTTCTTC.

V usage is TRBV29-1 and J usage is TRBJ2-7; D is undetermined. CDR1 SQVTM and CDR2 ANQGSEA come from the germline V gene. This CDR3 contains 20 residues. V was shortened by 4 bases and J by 3 bases, with 34 bases between the two germline ends. CDR3 sequence: CSVATMQLVLSGIGHYEQYF. The CDR3 coding sequence is TGCAGCGTTGCCACAATGCAGTTGGTCCTTTCTGGAATTGGCCACTACGAGCAGTACTTC.

CDR3 in amino acids: CASSPSGVTEAFF. The CDR3 DNA reads TGTGCCAGCAGTCCCTCAGGGGTCACTGAAGCTTTCTTT. The V call is TRBV27, the J call TRBJ1-1; D is possibly TRBD1 (6 bases). V was trimmed by 5 bases and J by 4 bases, leaving 11 bases between them. Germline CDR1 MNHEY, CDR2 SMNVEV (reference sequence). This CDR3 is 13 amino acids long.

The rearrangement joins TRBV29-1 to TRBJ2-5, with 9 nucleotides matching TRBD2. The J call could be wrong; TRBJ2-7 is a better fit for the DNA end. CDR1 is SQVTM, CDR2 ANQGSEA, per germline. CDR3 length: 14 amino acids. In DNA, the CDR3 is TGCAGCGTCCTCCTCGCTAGCGGGGAAATCGAGCAGTACTTC. It is translated as CSVLLASGEIEQYF.

The chain couples TRBV27 to TRBJ1-5; 9 bases map to TRBD1. Trimming at V came to 5 bases and at J to 4 bases, leaving 6 bases not matched to a gene. CDR1 is MNHEY and CDR2 is SMNVEV in the germline V gene (reference sequence). The CDR3 extends over 15 amino acids. CDR3 DNA sequence: TGTGCCAGCAGTACCGACAGGGGGGCGAATCAGCCCCAGCATTTT. It translates to CASSTDRGANQPQHF.

Here the CDR3 DNA reads TGTGCCAGCAGTGCGCAGTTAAACTATGGCTACACCTTC. Its translation is CASSAQLNYGYTF. The chain links TRBV2 to TRBJ1-2; D unclear. V was pared by 4 bases and J by 2 bases, with 8 bases between. The CDR3 loop spans 13 amino acids. Germline assignment: CDR1 SNHLY and CDR2 FYNNEI.

The chain uses TRBV12-3 or TRBV12-4 and TRBJ2-3; no definite D call. Trimming stripped 3 bases from V and 6 bases from J, with 13 bases between. The CDR3 spans 14 residues. The CDR3 loop is CASSFGRVQDTQYF. The CDR3 nucleotides read TGTGCCAGCAGTTTCGGACGCGTGCAGGATACGCAGTATTTT.

The rearrangement uses TRBV4-2 and TRBJ2-1; TRBD1 matches 9 bases. The length of the CDR3 is 16 residues. Per germline, CDR1 LGHNA and CDR2 YNFKEQ. Germline trimming cut 2 bases from V and 8 bases from J; bases unmatched to any gene: 10. CDR3 in DNA: TGTGCCAGCAGCCAACCGAGGACAGGGGTTAGCGATGAGCAGTTCTTC. It is translated as CASSQPRTGVSDEQFF.

The chain combines TRBV4-3 with TRBJ2-3, with D perhaps matching TRBD1 (6 bases). Germline V gives CDR1 LGHNA, CDR2 YSLEER. This CDR3 contains 15 residues. V lost 2 bases and J lost 5, with 14 bases in between. This CDR3 is CASSQQLKQGDTQYF. The CDR3 DNA reads TGCGCCAGCAGCCAACAGTTAAAACAGGGAGATACGCAGTATTTT.

This rearrangement joins TRBV11-2 to TRBJ2-1; either TRBD1 or TRBD2 may fit D (5 bases each). Germline V lookup: CDR1 SGHAT, CDR2 FQNNGV. The CDR3 runs 14 residues. Trimming stripped 0 bases from V and 8 bases from J, with 11 bases between. DNA of the CDR3: TGTGCCAGCAGCTTAGATCCCTTGGGGGATGAGCAGTTCTTC. It translates to CASSLDPLGDEQFF.

The table lists this clonotype with a few counts. The gene calls are TRBV9 and TRBJ2-3; 15 nucleotides align to TRBD2. The CDR3 runs 15 residues. Germline V gene sequence: CDR1 SGDLS, CDR2 YYNGEE. V gave up 3 bases and J gave up 6 bases; unmatched junction bases: 2. The CDR3 sequence is CASSAGLAGGDTQYF. For the CDR3, the DNA is TGTGCCAGCAGCGCAGGACTAGCGGGGGGGGATACGCAGTATTTT.

A word on this clonotype: One junction end disagrees with the germline gene, perhaps due to a read error. This chain joins TRBV6-5 and TRBJ1-1, with D possibly being TRBD1 (5 bases). The CDR3 loop spans 13 amino acids. Germline V gives CDR1 MNHEY, CDR2 SVGAGI. The CDR3 sequence is CASRYPGGYEAFF. In nucleotides, the CDR3 is TGTGCCAGCCGTTACCCGGGGGGTTATGAAGCTTTCTTT.

Concerning this clonotype: A much larger clone lies one base from this, so it may be a read error. V and J are TRBV12-3 or TRBV12-4 and TRBJ1-5; D is unresolved. The CDR3 covers 13 residues. Trimming removed 4 bases from V and 6 bases from J, with 10 bases in between. The CDR3 DNA sequence: TGTGCCAGCAGTTATGGTGGCACTCAGCCCCAGCATTTT. Translation gives CASSYGGTQPQHF.

The chain has TRBV24-1 and TRBJ2-1; a possible D gene is TRBD2 (5 bases). Trimming pared 7 bases from V and 5 bases from J, leaving 8 bases between. Looked up from germline, CDR1 is KGHDR and CDR2 is SFDVKD. There are 12 residues in the CDR3. The CDR3 sequence: CATSGLNNEQFF. Written as DNA, the CDR3 is TGTGCCACCAGCGGACTTAACAATGAGCAGTTCTTC.

This clonotype was seen more than once but under ten times. The chain combines TRBV6-2 or TRBV6-3 with TRBJ1-1; D is unresolved. The V end lost 2 bases, the J end lost 1 base, and 8 bases lay between the germline ends. The CDR3 has 14 amino acids. CDR1 and CDR2 from the germline V gene are MNHEY and SVGEGT. The CDR3 DNA follows: TGTGCCAGCAGTTACCGACGGCAGAACACTGAAGCTTTCTTT. Its translation is CASSYRRQNTEAFF.

This clonotype was seen a handful of times. The V and J genes are TRBV6-5 and TRBJ2-7; TRBD1 might be the D (6 bases). Trimming removed 8 bases at V and 5 bases at J, with 16 bases between. From germline, CDR1 is MNHEY and CDR2 SVGAGI. The CDR3 covers 13 residues. Here the CDR3 DNA reads TGTGCCAGCGGGAACAGGGTTTTGGACGAGCAGTACTTC. Translated, it gives CASGNRVLDEQYF.

This clonotype was detected only a few times. The chain has TRBV20-1 and TRBJ2-5, with unresolved D. CDR1 and CDR2 (germline): DFQATT, SNEGSKA (reference sequence). Trimming removed 2 bases from V and 1 base from J, with 11 bases in between. The CDR3 is made up of 14 amino acids. CDR3 bases: TGCAGTGCTAGAAGGCGTCAGCCCCAAGAGACCCAGTACTTC. This encodes CSARRRQPQETQYF.

The genes are TRBV7-2 and TRBJ2-7; TRBD2 aligns across 8 bases. Germline V gene data show CDR1 as SGHTA and CDR2 as FQGNSA. V shed 5 bases and J 7 bases; nucleotides not matched to a gene: 19. This CDR3 has 17 amino acids. The CDR3 nucleotides are TGTGCCAGCAGCCTACCGCGGGGGGACGGGTCTCACAATGAGCAGTACTTC. Translation: CASSLPRGDGSHNEQYF. The entire variable domain, with the rest obtained from reference TRBV7-2 and TRBJ2-7, is as follows: GAGVSQSPSNKVTEKGKDVELRCDPISGHTALYWYRQSLGQGLEFLIYFQGNSAPDKSGLPSDRFSAERTGGSVSTLTIQRTQQEDSAVYLCASSLPRGDGSHNEQYFGPGTRLTVT.

This clonotype was counted between two and nine times. The V and J genes are TRBV5-5 and TRBJ2-2; possibly TRBD1 or TRBD2 for D (5 bases each). V lost 1 base and J 5 bases, leaving 18 bases between the germline ends. This CDR3 has 17 amino acids. Germline CDR1 is SGHKS and CDR2 is YYEKEE (reference sequence). The CDR3 region has the DNA TGTGCCAGCAGCTTGTCCTTGCGGGCGAGGGGTACCGGGGAGCTGTTTTTT. It yields the protein CASSLSLRARGTGELFF.

This clonotype was found many times. The chain combines TRBV7-2 with TRBJ2-3, with a weak D call TRBD2 (6 bases). Trimming stripped 3 bases from V and 3 bases from J, with 7 bases between. The germline CDR1 and CDR2 sequences are SGHTA and FQGNSA. This CDR3 region has 13 residues. CDR3 nucleotides: TGTGCCAGCAGCTTCGGGACTACAGATACGCAGTATTTT. Protein: CASSFGTTDTQYF.

The chain joins TRBV6-5 to TRBJ2-1; TRBD2 agrees at 12 bases. The CDR3 extends over 16 amino acids. Trimming cost V 2 bases and J 2 bases; bases outside gene matches: 1. Germline lookup yields CDR1 MNHEY and CDR2 SVGAGI. DNA for the CDR3: TGTGCCAGCAGTTACCGGACTAGCGGGGCCTACAATGAGCAGTTCTTC. It specifies CASSYRTSGAYNEQFF.

This clonotype was counted many times. V gene TRBV29-1 combines with J gene TRBJ2-5; the match to TRBD2 covers 7 bases. This CDR3 is 14 amino acids long. The ends lost 1 base at V and 4 bases at J; junction bases unmatched: 6. Germline CDR1 reads SQVTM; CDR2 reads ANQGSEA. CDR3 DNA sequence: TGCAGCGTTGAAGGCCTGGGGGGGGGAGAGACCCAGTACTTC. This gives the protein CSVEGLGGGETQYF.

The chain links TRBV15 to TRBJ2-3; 9 nucleotides agree with TRBD2. Trimming cost V 1 base and J 5 bases; bases outside gene matches: 7. Germline V gene sequence: CDR1 LNHNV, CDR2 YYDKDF (reference sequence). The CDR3 length is 16 residues. Here the CDR3 DNA reads TGTGCCACCAGCAGAGTCGGTAGCGGGAGAAGAGATACGCAGTATTTT. Its protein product is CATSRVGSGRRDTQYF.

This clonotype was counted a few times. V and J are TRBV12-3 or TRBV12-4 and TRBJ2-7; D call uncertain. The CDR3 extends over 12 amino acids. Between the trimmed V and J ends, which lost 8 bases and 3 bases, there was a span of 11 bases. The CDR3 bases are TGTGCCAGCGGGCGGATGATCTACGAGCAGTACTTC. Amino acids: CASGRMIYEQYF.

This chain joins TRBV7-9 and TRBJ1-3, with TRBD1 identical over 8 bases. V gave up 4 bases and J gave up 6 bases; unmatched junction bases: 8. The CDR3 spans 15 residues. Germline values: CDR1 SEHNR, CDR2 FQNEAQ (reference sequence). CDR3 DNA: TGTGCCAGCAGCTCAACCGGACAGGGCCAAAACACCATATATTTT. This encodes CASSSTGQGQNTIYF.

The V call is TRBV6-5, the J call TRBJ2-1; possibly TRBD2 for D (5 bases). The CDR3 extends over 16 amino acids. The germline V gene encodes CDR1 MNHEY and CDR2 SVGAGI. V lost 4 bases and J lost 4, with 17 bases in between. The CDR3 bases are TGTGCCAGCAGTTTGGACTCAAGCACCAATTACAATGAGCAGTTCTTC. This encodes CASSLDSSTNYNEQFF.